Given below is one TCR beta chain in context. What it binds is not known. This sample is part of a study of cytomegalovirus exposure and HLA in healthy donors. Overall study findings and caveats: Listed as cytomegalovirus-associated were over 150 TCR beta chains.

The PCR was carried out with 60 Vbeta primers and 13 Jbeta primers. Sequencing was performed with immunoSEQ multiplex PCR; in TCRdb, only in-frame clones are kept and a portion is missing. This sample has about 160,000 clones, with about 80% found just once. This TCR came from a woman between 50 and 59 years old in good health and CMV-seronegative. The sequenced sample consisted of PBMCs.

CDR3 nucleotides: TGCGCCAGCAGCCTAACATTAACGGGGGGAGGCTATGGCTACACCTTC. Translating it yields CASSLTLTGGGYGYTF. The V and J genes are TRBV4-3 and TRBJ1-2; D may be TRBD1 (5 bases). V lost 4 bases, J lost 4 bases, and 19 bases lay in between. Germline CDR1 and CDR2: LGHNA and YSLEER. The CDR3 runs to 16 residues.